This T cell receptor beta chain is drawn from a study of blood T cell repertoires in COVID-19. Trimming stripped 10 bases from V and 5 bases from J, with 11 bases between. The CDR3 sequence is 11 residues long. The germline V gene has CDR1 ENHRY and CDR2 SYGVKD. Repertoires were generated with immunoSEQ multiplex PCR, while TCRdb's copy carries only in-frame clones and drops some. The table records about 480,000 clones, more than 75% of them present only once. The sequenced material came from PBMCs or T cells enriched from blood (not recorded which). The chain carries TRBV10-3 and TRBJ1-2, with D unclear. This TCR was recovered from a woman aged 40 to 50 who had recovered from COVID-19. The DNA for the CDR3 is TGTGCCACCTTTGGGCGTTATGGCTACACCTTC. Translating it yields CATFGRYGYTF.